This T cell receptor (beta chain) was recovered during a study of T cells in Graves' hyperthyroidism and ophthalmopathy (dated by TCRdb to the late 2010s). Background on the whole study: Peripheral blood samples were taken at the time of initial diagnosis, prior to any treatment. The approximately 98 discovery patients were randomly divided into training and test sets at a 7:3 ratio. After sampling, hyperthyroidism patients received methimazole starting at 30 mg daily, and ophthalmopathy patients received high-dose intravenous methylprednisolone. Thyroid tissue and blood T-cell repertoires from six Graves' hyperthyroidism patients were also compared in the study. Prospective prediction of ophthalmopathy was tested in an independent validation cohort of fewer than 20 hyperthyroidism patients and 17 patients who later progressed to ophthalmopathy. To identify TCR V-J signatures that set the groups apart, the researchers used a discovery cohort of about a hundred patients, made up of fewer than 50 with Graves' ophthalmopathy and around 58 with stable Graves' hyperthyroidism. TCR Vbeta CDR3 sequencing of 135 peripheral blood samples (43 ophthalmopathy, under 80 hyperthyroidism and approximately 17 progressor patients) is reported in the paper.

Via the germline V gene, CDR1 is SNHLY and CDR2 FYNNEI. Inclusive of the bounding cysteine and phenylalanine, the CDR3 is 13 residues long. Only CDR3 DNA remains: 39 bases, in frame from the first base. V is pruned by 6 bases and J by 7 bases, leaving 7 bases of the junction without a gene match. Here is what the overall study found, with its caveats: No statistical method was used to fix the sample size in advance, and group allocation was not hidden from the investigators. In validation, the model predicted progression to ophthalmopathy with over 60% sensitivity and roughly 75% specificity, a median of 6.5 months before onset. Ophthalmopathy was separated from stable hyperthyroidism by a 13 V-J signature model, with around 90% sensitivity and about 81% specificity obtained in cross-validation and 80%/75% obtained in testing. Blood samples also contained most of the expanded thyroid clonotypes (frequency above 0.001), which suggests that blood repertoires may reflect thyroid immune responses.

This clonotype was detected ten times or more. There is no known antigen for this receptor. Base qualities are not provided; no much larger clone lies one nucleotide away. In the ophthalmopathy patients, disease was moderately to severely active, with a Clinical Activity Score of 3 or more, a NOSPECS grade of 4 or more, and a duration of less than 3 months. Any patient with an uncontrolled infection, another autoimmune disease, pregnancy or lactation was excluded. Diagnoses were established on the basis of clinical symptoms, serum thyroxine and TRAb, thyroid ultrasound, and orbital computed tomography. Ficoll-Paque density gradient centrifugation was used to isolate PBMCs from under 11 ml of fresh peripheral blood. Total RNA was extracted using Trizol reagent, and RNA quality was assessed on an Agilent 2100 Bioanalyzer. TCR beta CDR3 regions were amplified from RNA transcripts. For the first round of RT-PCR on the TCR CDR3, the HTBI primer set was used together with the Qiagen OneStep RT-PCR kit. Libraries were constructed in a second round of multiplex PCR, after which size selection and purification were carried out. Libraries were sequenced paired-end with 100 bp reads on an Illumina HiSeq2000. The paper's data handling went like this. Raw data were processed with SOAPnuke, discarding reads with adapters, uncalled bases, mean Phred below 15, or no exact constant-primer or identifier match. High-quality paired reads were merged using COPE v1.2.5, and each unique nucleotide sequence was defined as a clonotype. MiTCR v1.1 was used to align clonotypes to the IMGT TRBV, TRBD and TRBJ reference segments. Analysis was restricted to V-J combinations with a frequency above 0.0001, which covered about 99% of repertoires. The TCS score was defined as F50 (clonal expansion) divided by E x V (chaos), with BLOSUM62-based TCRdist calculated between CDR3 peptides within each V-J. Welch's t-statistics and random forest reduced around 520 V-J features to some 14, which were used in a naive Bayes classifier (R e1071). Using fastp at Q25 and MiXCR, TCRdb reprocessed the public reads and kept productive beta chains. CDR3 protein sequences are deduplicated, and each keeps its most common genes and DNA. TCRdb assigned the V and J calls; the authors' analysis was not used. In all, the sample holds about 500,000 distinct CDR3 sequences, and 15% to 20% of those were seen once. The top ten clonotypes cover 25% to 30% of the sample.

This sequence was found in a woman under 40 with Graves' ophthalmopathy. This sequence uses TRBV2 and TRBJ2-7; the central 9 bases match TRBD1. Sequenced: blood. CDR3 sequence: CASRARQGGEQYF. The nucleotide sequence reads as follows: TGTGCCAGCAGGGCCCGACAGGGGGGAGAGCAGTACTTC. When the CDR3 is completed using the reference TRBV2 and TRBJ2-7 genes on either side, the full variable domain is EPEVTQTPSHQVTQMGQEVILRCVPISNHLYFYWYRQILGQKVEFLVSFYNNEISEKSEIFDDQFSVERPDGSNFTLKIRSTKLEDSAMYFCASRARQGGEQYFGPGTRLTVT.